The 5 T cell receptor beta chains presented below share a single source sample, sequenced in a study of OX40 agonist ivuxolimab in advanced cancers. The repertoire was sequenced with immunoSEQ multiplex PCR; TCRdb's copy has only in-frame clones and lacks some. The profile covers 80,000 to 95,000 clones, with 87% appearing a single time and 1.1% to 1.5% taken by the ten largest. The sample here was CD4+ or CD8+ T cells sorted from blood, taken in a trial of the OX40 agonist ivuxolimab. All receptors come from an adult with an advanced solid tumor such as melanoma, head and neck, liver or kidney cancer.

The DNA for the CDR3 is TGTGCCAGCAGTCGGGGACAGAGAAAAAATCAGCCCCAGCATTTT. Residues: CASSRGQRKNQPQHF. The V call is TRBV28, the J call TRBJ1-5, with 7 bases aligning to TRBD1. CDR1 MDHEN and CDR2 SYDVKM come from the germline V gene. The junction had 8 bases not matched to a gene; V was cut back by 5 bases and J by 4 bases. CDR3 length: 15 residues.

The chain is built from TRBV27 and TRBJ2-1; D might be TRBD2 (6 bases). Trimming took off 3 bases at V and 5 bases at J, with 14 bases between the two ends. The CDR3 has 15 residues. Germline CDR1 is MNHEY and CDR2 is SMNVEV (reference sequence). As DNA, the CDR3 is TGTGCCAGCAGTTTTGCGCGGGGTCCTCACAATGAGCAGTTCTTC. Translated, it gives CASSFARGPHNEQFF.

This rearrangement joins TRBV19 to TRBJ1-2; D call uncertain. V lost 6 bases and J lost 4, with 15 bases in between. Germline V gene data show CDR1 as LNHDA and CDR2 as SQIVND (reference sequence). The CDR3 is made up of 14 amino acids. The CDR3 is CASREGGRGYGYTF. Written as DNA, the CDR3 is TGTGCCAGTAGAGAAGGAGGGCGCGGCTATGGCTACACCTTC.

CDR3: CASSLGTAADTQYF. The DNA of the CDR3 is TGTGCCAGCAGCTTAGGGACAGCAGCAGATACGCAGTATTTT. This chain connects TRBV7-9 to TRBJ2-3; D possibly corresponds to TRBD1 (6 bases). Germline assignment: CDR1 SEHNR and CDR2 FQNEAQ (reference sequence). CDR3 length equals 14 residues. Deletions cut 1 base from V and 4 bases from J, with 9 bases between.

This clone was detected ten times or more. The V and J genes are TRBV4-2 and TRBJ1-2, with D possibly being TRBD1 (5 bases). Germline CDR1 is LGHNA and CDR2 is YNFKEQ. The CDR3 runs to 15 residues. Trimming removed 2 bases at V and 1 base at J, with 11 bases between. The CDR3 coding sequence is TGTGCCAGCAGCCAACTAGGACACCTTAACTATGGCTACACCTTC. Protein: CASSQLGHLNYGYTF.